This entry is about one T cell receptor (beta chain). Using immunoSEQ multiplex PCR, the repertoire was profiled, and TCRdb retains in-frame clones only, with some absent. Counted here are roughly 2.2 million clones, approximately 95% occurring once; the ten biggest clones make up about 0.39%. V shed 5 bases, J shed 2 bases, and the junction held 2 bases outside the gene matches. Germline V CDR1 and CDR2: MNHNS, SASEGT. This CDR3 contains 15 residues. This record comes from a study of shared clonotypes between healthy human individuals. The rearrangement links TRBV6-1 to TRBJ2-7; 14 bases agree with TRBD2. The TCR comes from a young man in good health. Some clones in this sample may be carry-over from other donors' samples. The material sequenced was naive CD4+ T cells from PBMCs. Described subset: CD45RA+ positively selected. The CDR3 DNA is TGTGCCAGCAGTCTGGGACTAGCGGGAGCCTACGAGCAGTACTTC. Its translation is CASSLGLAGAYEQYF.